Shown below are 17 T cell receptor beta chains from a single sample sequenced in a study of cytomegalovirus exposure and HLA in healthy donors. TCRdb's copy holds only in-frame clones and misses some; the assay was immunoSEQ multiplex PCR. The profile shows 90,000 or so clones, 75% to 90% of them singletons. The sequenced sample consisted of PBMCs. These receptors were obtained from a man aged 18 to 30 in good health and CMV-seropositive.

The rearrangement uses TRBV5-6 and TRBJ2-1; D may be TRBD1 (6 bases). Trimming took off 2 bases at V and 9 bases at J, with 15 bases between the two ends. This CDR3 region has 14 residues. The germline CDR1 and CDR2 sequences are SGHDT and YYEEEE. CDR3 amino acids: CASSFPQGISEQFF. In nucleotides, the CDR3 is TGTGCCAGCAGCTTTCCCCAGGGGATCAGTGAGCAGTTCTTC.

The CDR3, as DNA: TGTGCCAGCGGTCGGGACACCAACAATCAGCCCCAGCATTTT. Protein sequence: CASGRDTNNQPQHF. The gene calls are TRBV6-5 and TRBJ1-5, with D possibly matching TRBD1 (6 bases). Germline V CDR1 and CDR2: MNHEY, SVGAGI. Trimming removed 8 bases from V and 3 bases from J, with 14 bases in between. The CDR3 consists of 14 residues.

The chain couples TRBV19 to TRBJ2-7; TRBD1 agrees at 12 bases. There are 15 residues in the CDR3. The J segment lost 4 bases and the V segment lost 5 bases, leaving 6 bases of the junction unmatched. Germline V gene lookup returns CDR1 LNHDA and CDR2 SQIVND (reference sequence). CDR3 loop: CASSSRDRGLYEQYF. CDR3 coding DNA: TGTGCCAGTAGTTCCCGGGACAGGGGGCTTTACGAGCAGTACTTC.

CDR3 coding DNA: TGTGCCTGGAGGCAACGGGGGAGCACCCAAGAGACCCAGTACTTC. As protein: CAWRQRGSTQETQYF. The chain recombines TRBV30 with TRBJ2-5; D is perhaps TRBD2 (6 bases). The CDR3 sequence is 15 residues long. Germline CDR1 reads GTSNPN; CDR2 reads SVGIG (reference sequence). Trimming removed 3 bases from V and 1 base from J, with 15 bases in between.

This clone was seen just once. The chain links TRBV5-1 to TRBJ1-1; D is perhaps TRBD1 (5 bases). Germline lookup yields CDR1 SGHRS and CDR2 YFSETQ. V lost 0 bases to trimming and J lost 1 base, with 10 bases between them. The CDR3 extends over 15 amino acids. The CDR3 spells CASSLVAQGNTEAFF. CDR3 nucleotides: TGCGCCAGCAGCTTGGTAGCCCAGGGGAACACTGAAGCTTTCTTT. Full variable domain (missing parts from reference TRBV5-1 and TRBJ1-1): KAGVTQTPRYLIKTRGQQVTLSCSPISGHRSVSWYQQTPGQGLQFLFEYFSETQRNKGNFPGRFSGRQFSNSRSEMNVSTLELGDSALYLCASSLVAQGNTEAFFGQGTRLTVV.

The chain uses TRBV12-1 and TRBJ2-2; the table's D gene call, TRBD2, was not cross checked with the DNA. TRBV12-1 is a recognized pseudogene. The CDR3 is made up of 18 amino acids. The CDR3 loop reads CASSFDPSGITNTGELFF. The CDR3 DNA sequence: TGTGCCAGCAGCTTTGATCCTAGCGGGATAACGAACACCGGGGAGCTGTTTTTT.

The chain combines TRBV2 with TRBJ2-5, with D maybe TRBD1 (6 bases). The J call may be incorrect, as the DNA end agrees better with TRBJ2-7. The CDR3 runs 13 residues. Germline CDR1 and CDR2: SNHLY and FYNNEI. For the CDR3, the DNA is TGTGCCAGCAGTGAGGACAGACACTACGAGCAGTACTTC. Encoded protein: CASSEDRHYEQYF.

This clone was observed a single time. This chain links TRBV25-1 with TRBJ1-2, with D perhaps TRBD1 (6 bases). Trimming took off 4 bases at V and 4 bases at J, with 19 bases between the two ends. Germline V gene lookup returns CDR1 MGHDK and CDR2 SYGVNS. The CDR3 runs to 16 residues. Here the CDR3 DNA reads TGTGCCAGCAGTGGTTACAGGGCCATGGCTGGCTATGGCTACACCTTC. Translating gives CASSGYRAMAGYGYTF.

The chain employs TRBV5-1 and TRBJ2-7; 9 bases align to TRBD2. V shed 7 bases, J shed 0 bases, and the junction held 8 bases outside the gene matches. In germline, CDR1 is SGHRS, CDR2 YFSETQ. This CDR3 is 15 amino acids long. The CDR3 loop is CASALASGDSYEQYF. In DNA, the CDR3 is TGCGCCAGCGCCCTCGCTAGCGGGGACTCCTACGAGCAGTACTTC.

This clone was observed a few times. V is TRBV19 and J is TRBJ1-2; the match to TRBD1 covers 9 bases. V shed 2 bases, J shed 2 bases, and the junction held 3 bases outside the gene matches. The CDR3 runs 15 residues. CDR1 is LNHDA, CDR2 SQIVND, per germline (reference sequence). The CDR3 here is CASSISGQGNYGYTF. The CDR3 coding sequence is TGTGCCAGTAGTATATCGGGACAGGGAAACTATGGCTACACCTTC.

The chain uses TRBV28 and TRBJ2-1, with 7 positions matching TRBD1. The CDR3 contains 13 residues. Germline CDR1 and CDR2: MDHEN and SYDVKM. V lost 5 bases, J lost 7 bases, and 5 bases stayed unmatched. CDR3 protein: CASSPRDRNEQFF. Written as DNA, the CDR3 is TGTGCCAGCAGTCCCCGGGACAGAAATGAGCAGTTCTTC.

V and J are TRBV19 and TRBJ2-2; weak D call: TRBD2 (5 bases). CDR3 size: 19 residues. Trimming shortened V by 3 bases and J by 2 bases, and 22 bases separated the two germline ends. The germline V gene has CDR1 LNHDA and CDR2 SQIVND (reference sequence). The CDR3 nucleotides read TGTGCCAGTAGTATTGGGTGGGAGTTACCCCTTATAAACACCGGGGAGCTGTTTTTT. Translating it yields CASSIGWELPLINTGELFF.

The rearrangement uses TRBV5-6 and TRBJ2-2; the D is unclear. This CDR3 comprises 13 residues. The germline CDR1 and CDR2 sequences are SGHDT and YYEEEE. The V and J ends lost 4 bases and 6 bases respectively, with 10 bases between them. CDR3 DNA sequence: TGTGCCAGCAGCCCCGGTTACGCCGGGGAGCTGTTTTTT. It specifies CASSPGYAGELFF.

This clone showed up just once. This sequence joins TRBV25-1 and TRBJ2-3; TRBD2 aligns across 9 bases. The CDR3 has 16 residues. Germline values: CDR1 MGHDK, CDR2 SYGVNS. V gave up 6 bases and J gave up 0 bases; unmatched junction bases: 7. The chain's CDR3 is CASRTSAGGSTDTQYF. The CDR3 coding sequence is TGTGCCAGCAGAACCTCGGCGGGGGGGAGCACAGATACGCAGTATTTT.

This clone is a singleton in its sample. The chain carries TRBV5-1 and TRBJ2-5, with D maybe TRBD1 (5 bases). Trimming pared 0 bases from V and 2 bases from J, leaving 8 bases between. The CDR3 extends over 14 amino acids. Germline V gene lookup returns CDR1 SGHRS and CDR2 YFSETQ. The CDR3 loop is CASSLGRQQETQYF. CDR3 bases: TGCGCCAGCAGCTTGGGACGACAGCAAGAGACCCAGTACTTC.

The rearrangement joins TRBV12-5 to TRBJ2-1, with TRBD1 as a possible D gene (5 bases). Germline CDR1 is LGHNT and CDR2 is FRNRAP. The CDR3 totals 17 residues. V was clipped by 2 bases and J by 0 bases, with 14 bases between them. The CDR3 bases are TGTGCTAGTGGTTTGTTTGTCGGACACGGCTCCTACAATGAGCAGTTCTTC. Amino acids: CASGLFVGHGSYNEQFF.

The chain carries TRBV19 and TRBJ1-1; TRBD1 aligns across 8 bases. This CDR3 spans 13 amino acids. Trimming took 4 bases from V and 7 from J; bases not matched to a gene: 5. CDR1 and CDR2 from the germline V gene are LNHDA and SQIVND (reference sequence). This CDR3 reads CASSNRGTFEAFF. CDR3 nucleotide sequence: TGTGCCAGTAGTAACAGGGGGACCTTTGAAGCTTTCTTT.